This T cell receptor (beta chain) derives from a study of T cell changes during pregnancy in multiple sclerosis. Assay used: immunoSEQ multiplex PCR; TCRdb lists only in-frame clones, some missing. This sample yields about 50,000 clones, of which 94% are seen a single time; approximately 5% belongs to the top ten. Trimming removed 7 bases at V and 8 bases at J, with 17 bases between. CDR3 length equals 13 residues. Germline CDR1 SNHLY, CDR2 FYNNEI. This clone was counted a single time. The rearrangement uses TRBV2 and TRBJ1-2; the D gene is possibly TRBD1 (5 bases). The source material was CD8+ T cells from peripheral blood mononuclear cells, sampled before pregnancy. This clonotype was sampled from a female donor with multiple sclerosis, enrolled in a pregnancy study. CDR3 in DNA: TGTGCCAGCATGCGAGCCCCGGGGGAGGGCTACACCTTC. Protein: CASMRAPGEGYTF.